Described below is a single TCR beta chain sequence and its context. The sample is drawn from a study of T-cell memory formation after mild COVID-19. Trimming cost V 8 bases and J 10 bases, with 17 bases left between them. The CDR3 totals 12 residues. TCR alpha and TCR beta cDNA libraries with sample barcodes and UMIs came from 5'RACE using constant-segment primers. TCRdb independently ran MiXCR on the 5' RACE reads; one entry per CDR3 protein. Here the sample spans 150,000 to 200,000 distinct CDR3 sequences, roughly 20% being singletons. The rearrangement joins TRBV12-3 or TRBV12-4 to TRBJ1-1, with D possibly being TRBD1 (5 bases). The sequence was obtained from a man younger than 35 who had mild COVID-19 (a few samples of this study predate the infection). Cell type and time point are not known. Sequencing was done on a sample of PBMCs or a T cell subset sorted from them (not recorded which). CDR3 amino acids: CASSERRTLAFF. The CDR3 DNA is TGTGCCAGCTCAGAGCGGAGGACACTAGCTTTCTTT.